This T cell receptor beta chain was captured by sequencing in a study of T cell responses to AZD1222 COVID-19 vaccine. Across the whole study: The study pooled second doses at about 4 or about 12 weeks. Whole-study results and caveats: Clonal diversity may have been underestimated, and the donors were mostly white British, with more females than males. Recipients of two AZD1222 doses showed rising Spike-specific TCR breadth and depth. Samples come after the peak T cell response, not at day 14.

CDR1 SGHTA and CDR2 FQGNSA come from the germline V gene. Trimming left V 6 bases short and J 0 bases short, with 12 bases between. This CDR3 is built from 15 residues. As to this clone: The target antigen is unknown.

TCRdb's table, derived via immunoSEQ multiplex PCR, lists solely in-frame clones and lacks some. The sample has 90,000 to 150,000 clones, around nine tenths seen once; the top ten hold roughly 1.1%. The starting material was peripheral blood, obtained on day 0 of AZD1222 vaccination. This clonotype originated in an adult in good health. The J gene is TRBJ1-3, the V gene TRBV7-2; D remains ambiguous. The CDR3 protein is CASRHGGVSGNTIYF. The DNA for the CDR3 is TGTGCCAGCAGACACGGCGGGGTCTCTGGAAACACCATATATTTT.